The present T cell receptor (beta chain) was sequenced within a study of cytotoxic CD8 clonotypes in ibrutinib-treated CLL. Some clones are missing from TCRdb's copy, which holds only in-frame ones; the method was immunoSEQ multiplex PCR. The table has about 160,000 clones, about 88% seen once; the top ten hold over 2.5%. Germline values: CDR1 DFQATT, CDR2 SNEGSKA (reference sequence). Deletions cut 6 bases from V and 6 bases from J, with 12 bases between. The CDR3 contains 11 residues. Broader study findings: Stable or contracted on treatment, public clonotypes were also uncommon.

On this clone itself: The antigen remains unidentified.

This TCR came from a human donor with chronic lymphocytic leukemia. Material: PBMCs, obtained at disease progression, from a patient treated with ibrutinib. The chain has TRBV20-1 and TRBJ2-7, with D possibly matching TRBD2 (5 bases). The CDR3 region is CSARTGIEQYF. DNA for the CDR3: TGCAGTGCCAGGACGGGAATCGAGCAGTACTTC.